This T cell receptor beta chain was observed in a study of T cell responses to AZD1222 COVID-19 vaccine. Study-wide results and limits: Compared with day 0, the breadth and depth of the Spike-specific TCR repertoire rose significantly after two doses of AZD1222. Possibly, clonal diversity was underestimated; donors were largely white British and included more females.

With regard to this clone: Its antigen remains unknown.

The table came from immunoSEQ multiplex PCR; TCRdb's copy has only in-frame clones and leaves some out. The profile shows some 150,000 clones, approximately 88% of them singletons. The sample in question was peripheral blood, obtained on day 0 of AZD1222 vaccination. This receptor was identified in an adult in good health.

Here the CDR3 DNA reads TGTGCCAGCAGCGGACGACTAGCGGGAGTACCAGATACGCAGTATTTT. Translation gives CASSGRLAGVPDTQYF. This chain joins TRBV9 and TRBJ2-3, with 12 positions matching TRBD2. V was clipped by 3 bases and J by 4 bases; unmatched bases: 6. Germline lookup yields CDR1 SGDLS and CDR2 YYNGEE. The CDR3 runs to 16 residues.